A selection of T cell receptor beta chains follows, all from one sample in a study of Ad26.COV2.S vaccination and SARS-CoV-2 variants. Assay used: immunoSEQ multiplex PCR; TCRdb lists only in-frame clones, some missing. The sample yields over 450,000 clones, roughly nine tenths seen once. The source was peripheral blood, collected in a trial of Ad26.COV2.S vaccine versus placebo. These receptors all stem from a person between 18 and 60 years old who received the Ad26.COV2.S COVID-19 vaccine or a placebo. CDR3s include the opening cysteine and the closing phenylalanine or tryptophan. Fields, in order: clone size, V gene, J gene, D gene, CDR3 DNA, CDR3 protein. D genes are given only for firm matches. Clone size is not always given. Where it is, it says once, few, many or a class for expanded clones.

>-|TRBV24-1|TRBJ2-5|-
TGTGCCACCAGTGGGGCAAGGACGGGGGAGACCCAGTACTTC
CATSGARTGETQYF
>once|TRBV6-1|TRBJ2-7|-
TGTGCCAGCAGTGAGCGGGACAGAAACTACGAGCAGTACTTC
CASSERDRNYEQYF
>-|TRBV9|TRBJ1-2|-
TGTGCCAGCAGCGTAGGGGCAGGGGCCGTAAATTTGTATGGCTACACCTTC
CASSVGAGAVNLYGYTF
>-|TRBV4-1|TRBJ2-1|-
TGCGCCAGCAGCCAAGAAGACGGCAGGCAGTTCTTC
CASSQEDGRQFF
>-|TRBV11-2|TRBJ2-7|TRBD1
TGTGCCAGCAGCTTAACCTGGGCAACAGGGGCCACCTACGAGCAGTACTTC
CASSLTWATGATYEQYF
>-|TRBV7-2|TRBJ2-1|-
TGTGCCAGCAGCTTAGTGGCGACCGCATACTCCTACAATGAGCAGTTCTTC
CASSLVATAYSYNEQFF
>-|TRBV6-1|TRBJ2-4|-
TGTGCCAGCAGTGAAAACATAGCCAAAAACATTCAGTACTTC
CASSENIAKNIQYF
>-|TRBV2|TRBJ2-5|-
TGTGCCAGCAATCAAGAGACCCAGTACTTC
CASNQETQYF
>few|TRBV6-1|TRBJ1-2|-
TGTGCCAGCAGTGATTCGACCATCAGCTACACCTTC
CASSDSTISYTF
>-|TRBV6-5|TRBJ1-2|TRBD1
TGTGCCAGCACCCTGGCACAGGGGAACTATGGCTACACCTTC
CASTLAQGNYGYTF
>-|TRBV7-2|TRBJ2-7|TRBD1
TGTGCCAGCAGCCCGGGACAGGGGGCGTGGGAGCAGTACTTC
CASSPGQGAWEQYF
>-|TRBV10-3|TRBJ2-5|-
TGTGCCATCAGTGTCGGCGGACCTCAAGAGACCCAGTACTTC
CAISVGGPQETQYF
>-|TRBV7-3|TRBJ1-2|TRBD1
TGTGCCAGCAGCTTAAGGGCAGGGGGGAGCTATGGCTACACCTTC
CASSLRAGGSYGYTF
>-|TRBV9|TRBJ2-1|TRBD2
TGTGCCAGCAGCGTAGAGAAGACTAGCGGGAGGTTTGTTGAGCAGTTCTTC
CASSVEKTSGRFVEQFF
>-|TRBV7-9|TRBJ2-3|TRBD2
TGTGCCAGCAGCACTAGCGGGGCCTGGGATACGCAGTATTTT
CASSTSGAWDTQYF
>-|TRBV7-2|TRBJ2-2|-
TGTGCCAGCAGCTTAACTCTCGCGAACACCGGGGAGCTGTTTTTT
CASSLTLANTGELFF
>-|TRBV2|TRBJ1-5|-
TGTGCCAGCAGTCTCCGACAGAATCAGCCCCAGCATTTT
CASSLRQNQPQHF
>once|TRBV27|TRBJ2-1|-
TGTGCCAGCAGTTTAAGAAGCTCCTACAATGAGCAGTTCTTC
CASSLRSSYNEQFF
>-|TRBV25-1|TRBJ2-1|TRBD2
TGTGCCAGCAGCGGACTAGCGAGAGATGGCTCCTACAATGAGCAGTTCTTC
CASSGLARDGSYNEQFF
>-|TRBV18|TRBJ1-5|-
TGTGCCAGCTCACTGGAGTGGGGGAATCAGCCCCAGCATTTT
CASSLEWGNQPQHF
>-|TRBV7-2|TRBJ2-2|TRBD1
TGTGCCAGCAGCCTGTTATCGGGACAGGGGGCGAACACCGGGGAGCTGTTTTTT
CASSLLSGQGANTGELFF
>-|TRBV12-3/TRBV12-4|TRBJ2-7|-
TGTGCCAGCAGTCAAGGACGGTACGAGCAGTACTTC
CASSQGRYEQYF